The clone carrying this TCR beta chain was seen ten or more times. Preparation of naive CD8 libraries involved roughly 18,000 to 1,100,000 sorted cells and 10%, 30% or 50% RNA. CDR1 is LGHNA, CDR2 YSLEER, per germline. This CDR3 spans 17 amino acids. Trimming took 0 bases from V and 0 from J, leaving 15 bases between them. This specimen belongs to a study of molecular identifiers for immune sequencing clone quantification. TCRdb analysed the PCR reads with MiXCR anew, one entry per CDR3 protein. The table includes 35,000 or so distinct CDR3 sequences, about 18% detected once. The chain recombines TRBV4-3 with TRBJ2-7, with D unclear. The specimen was naive CD8+ T cells from blood, with Jurkat cell RNA spiked in. Subset here: FACS-sorted CD8+CD4-CCR7+CD45RA+ naive T cells. The TCR sequence derives from a human donor in good health. Some libraries in this study had Jurkat cell RNA spiked in. CDR3 DNA: TGCGCCAGCAGCCAAGATCTTCCCAGGAGTTACTCCTACGAGCAGTACTTC. Amino acid sequence: CASSQDLPRSYSYEQYF.